Listed below are T cell receptor beta chains from one sample, sequenced in a study of T cell responses to AZD1222 COVID-19 vaccine. Profiling relied on immunoSEQ multiplex PCR, and the TCRdb table lists in-frame clones only, not all of them. Here the sample spans 110,000 or so clones, around nine tenths being singletons. The sequences come from peripheral blood, collected on day 0 of AZD1222 vaccination. All receptors derive from an adult in good health. The CDR3 runs from the conserved cysteine through the conserved F or W. The D gene is left open where the match is weak. Rows may omit the clone size; those that give it use once, few, many or a size class.

d_call j_call clone_size v_call cdr3_nt cdr3_aa
NA TRBJ2-3 NA TRBV7-3 TGTGCCAGCAGCCCGACCGTGGGGGCGCGGGATACGCAGTATTTT CASSPTVGARDTQYF
NA TRBJ1-2 NA TRBV6-6 TGTGCCAGCAGTACCGGGCAGGGGATAGACTATGGCTACACCTTC CASSTGQGIDYGYTF
NA TRBJ1-2 NA TRBV5-6 TGTGCCAGCAGCCTTAGGGAGGGGTACACCTTC CASSLREGYTF
NA TRBJ1-1 NA TRBV5-4 TGTGCCAGCAGCTCTAGGACTGAAAACGAAGCTTTCTTT CASSSRTENEAFF
NA TRBJ2-6 NA TRBV27 TGTGCCAGCAGTTATCTTAGGGTCTCTGGGGCCAACGTCCTGACTTTC CASSYLRVSGANVLTF
NA TRBJ2-3 NA TRBV2 TGTGCCAGCAGTGAAGGCCAGGGCCCCACAGATACGCAGTATTTT CASSEGQGPTDTQYF
TRBD2 TRBJ2-7 NA TRBV3-1/TRBV3-2 TGTGCCAGCAGCCGCGGGACTAGCGGACACAGAATCTACGAGCAGTACTTC CASSRGTSGHRIYEQYF
NA TRBJ1-2 NA TRBV4-3 TGCGCCAGCAGCCAAGATACCTCCGGACAGTTTAACTATGGCTACACCTTC CASSQDTSGQFNYGYTF
TRBD2 TRBJ2-2 NA TRBV6-4 TGTGCCAGCCGCCCGGGGGGGGCCACTTCGAACACCGGGGAGCTGTTTTTT CASRPGGATSNTGELFF
TRBD2 TRBJ2-2 once TRBV7-6 TGTGCCAGCAGCGCACCTACTAGCGGTCACACCGGGGAGCTGTTTTTT CASSAPTSGHTGELFF
NA TRBJ2-2 NA TRBV7-2 TGTGCCAGCAGCTTACCCAGGGGCACCGGGGAGCTGTTTTTT CASSLPRGTGELFF
TRBD1 TRBJ1-4 NA TRBV29-1 TGCAGCGTTTCGACAGGGGGGAATAATGAAAAACTGTTTTTT CSVSTGGNNEKLFF
TRBD1 TRBJ1-5 NA TRBV6-1 TGTGCCAGCAGTGCGAACAGGGGAGGGAGCAATCAGCCCCAGCATTTT CASSANRGGSNQPQHF
TRBD1 TRBJ2-3 NA TRBV5-1 TGCGCCAGCAGCTTGGCCGACAGGGGTAGCACAGATACGCAGTATTTT CASSLADRGSTDTQYF
TRBD1 TRBJ1-1 NA TRBV29-1 TGCAGCGCAAAAGTACCCGGGACAGGGCGGAGTGAAGCTTTCTTT CSAKVPGTGRSEAFF
NA TRBJ1-1 NA TRBV7-8 TGTGCCAGCAGCTTAGATCGGAAGAACACTGAAGCTTTCTTT CASSLDRKNTEAFF
NA TRBJ1-1 once TRBV28 TGTGCCAGCAGTTTGTGGGGGGGGAACACTGAAGCTTTCTTT CASSLWGGNTEAFF
NA TRBJ1-2 NA TRBV28 TGTGCCAGCGAAGGTTATGGGGCGTGGGGAGGCTACACCTTC CASEGYGAWGGYTF
TRBD1 TRBJ2-1 once TRBV7-9 TGTGCCAGCAGCGCCCGACAGGGTCGCAATGAGCAGTTCTTC CASSARQGRNEQFF
NA TRBJ2-1 NA TRBV5-1 TGCGCCAGCAGCTTGGCCGCTAGCTACAATGAGCAGTTCTTC CASSLAASYNEQFF
TRBD1 TRBJ2-7 NA TRBV7-2 TGTGCCAGCAGCCGGACAGGGGGCCGGCGCGAGCAGTACTTC CASSRTGGRREQYF
NA TRBJ2-3 NA TRBV28 TGTGCCAGCAGTACGGGGGCTAGGCGAGATACGCAGTATTTT CASSTGARRDTQYF
NA TRBJ2-1 NA TRBV7-7 TGTGCCAGCAGCTTAATTCTTACAGACCTCTACAATGAGCAGTTCTTC CASSLILTDLYNEQFF
NA TRBJ1-1 NA TRBV9 TGTGCCAGCAGCGTAGATCAGGGACGAACTGAAGCTTTCTTT CASSVDQGRTEAFF
TRBD1 TRBJ1-4 once TRBV10-3 TGTGCCATCAGTGAGTCGGACAGGCATAATGAAAAACTGTTTTTT CAISESDRHNEKLFF
NA TRBJ1-1 NA TRBV5-1 TGCGCCAGCAGCTTCGGGACAATGAACACTGAAGCTTTCTTT CASSFGTMNTEAFF
NA TRBJ2-1 once TRBV4-2 TGTGCCAGCAGCCCCGGGTCGGGGGAGCAGTTCTTC CASSPGSGEQFF
TRBD1 TRBJ1-2 NA TRBV6-5 TGTGCCAGCAGTCCGTACCGGGACAGCCTCTATGGCTACACCTTC CASSPYRDSLYGYTF
TRBD1 TRBJ2-5 NA TRBV19 TGTGCCACCAGGGACAGGGGGCAGGGGGAGACCCAGTACTTC CATRDRGQGETQYF
TRBD2 TRBJ2-5 NA TRBV27 TGTGCCAGCAGTGGACTAGCGGGGGAGACCCAGTACTTC CASSGLAGETQYF
NA TRBJ1-1 NA TRBV24-1 TGTGCCACCAGTGATGCCGGGAGGGGAGCTTTCTTT CATSDAGRGAFF
NA TRBJ1-1 NA TRBV9 TGTGCCAGCAGCGTAGAACCCCGGAACACTGAAGCTTTCTTT CASSVEPRNTEAFF
TRBD1 TRBJ1-1 NA TRBV6-5 TGTGCCAGCAGTTACTCCCAGGGGGGGAACACTGAAGCTTTCTTT CASSYSQGGNTEAFF
NA TRBJ1-2 NA TRBV28 TGTGCCAGCAACCTGAACGGTGGGCCTGGCTACACCTTC CASNLNGGPGYTF
TRBD1 TRBJ2-1 NA TRBV5-4 TGTGCCAGCACCAAACACGCGGCAGGGGGATACGATGAGCAGTTCTTC CASTKHAAGGYDEQFF
TRBD2 TRBJ2-3 NA TRBV5-6 TGTGCCAGCAGCGGAGGGCTATCGGCTAGCGGACCCACAGATACGCAGTATTTT CASSGGLSASGPTDTQYF
NA TRBJ2-5 NA TRBV6-5 TGTGCCAGCAGTTCCGGCCTACGGACCCAGTACTTC CASSSGLRTQYF
NA TRBJ2-5 NA TRBV3-1/TRBV3-2 TGTGCCAGCAGCCTCCGGACAGACCAAGAGACCCAGTACTTC CASSLRTDQETQYF
NA TRBJ1-3 once TRBV18 TGTGCCAGCTCCCTCAGGACAGCAAATTATGGAAACACCATATATTTT CASSLRTANYGNTIYF
NA TRBJ1-2 NA TRBV2 TGTGCCAGCAGTCTAGAGGAGGGGAACTATGGCTACACCTTC CASSLEEGNYGYTF
NA TRBJ2-3 NA TRBV10-3 TGTGCCGCCCAGGAGGAGAACACAGATACGCAGTATTTT CAAQEENTDTQYF
NA TRBJ1-5 NA TRBV28 TGTGCCAGCAGTGCGGCCCAGGCCATGGGCAATCAGCCCCAGCATTTT CASSAAQAMGNQPQHF
NA TRBJ1-2 NA TRBV21-1 TGTGCCAGCAGCAAAGGGGAGGACAGGGGCCCCTCGTACTATGGCTACACCTTC CASSKGEDRGPSYYGYTF
TRBD1 TRBJ2-1 NA TRBV7-2 TGTGCCAGCAGCTTAGTACAGGGGGCGTTCAATGAGCAGTTCTTC CASSLVQGAFNEQFF
TRBD1 TRBJ1-2 NA TRBV11-2 TGTGCCAGCAGCTCCGAGGACAGGGCAAATGGCTACACCTTC CASSSEDRANGYTF
TRBD1 TRBJ1-5 NA TRBV6-1 TGTGCCAGCAGTGAAGGACAGGGCGTGGGTCAGCCCCAGCATTTT CASSEGQGVGQPQHF
NA TRBJ1-1 NA TRBV19 TGTGCCAGTACGAGTCCCGGACGGACCACTGAAGCTTTCTTT CASTSPGRTTEAFF
NA TRBJ2-2 NA TRBV27 TGTGCCAGCAGTCCCGCGAACCTCCGGGGAATGCGGGACAGTCACACCGGGGAGCTGTTTTTT CASSPANLRGMRDSHTGELFF
TRBD2 TRBJ2-1 NA TRBV3-1/TRBV3-2 TGTGCCAGCAGCCGCCGACTAGCGGGAGTAGTAGGTGAGCAGTTCTTC CASSRRLAGVVGEQFF
NA TRBJ1-2 NA TRBV3-1/TRBV3-2 TGTGCCAGCAGCCAATCTAGGGTCGTCGGCGGCTACACCTTC CASSQSRVVGGYTF
NA TRBJ1-5 NA TRBV7-2 TGTGCCAGCAGCTTAGGGATTGGGGCCTCGGGCAATCAGCCCCAGCATTTT CASSLGIGASGNQPQHF
NA TRBJ1-2 NA TRBV30 TGTGCCTGGACAGCCAGCTATGGCTACACCTTC CAWTASYGYTF